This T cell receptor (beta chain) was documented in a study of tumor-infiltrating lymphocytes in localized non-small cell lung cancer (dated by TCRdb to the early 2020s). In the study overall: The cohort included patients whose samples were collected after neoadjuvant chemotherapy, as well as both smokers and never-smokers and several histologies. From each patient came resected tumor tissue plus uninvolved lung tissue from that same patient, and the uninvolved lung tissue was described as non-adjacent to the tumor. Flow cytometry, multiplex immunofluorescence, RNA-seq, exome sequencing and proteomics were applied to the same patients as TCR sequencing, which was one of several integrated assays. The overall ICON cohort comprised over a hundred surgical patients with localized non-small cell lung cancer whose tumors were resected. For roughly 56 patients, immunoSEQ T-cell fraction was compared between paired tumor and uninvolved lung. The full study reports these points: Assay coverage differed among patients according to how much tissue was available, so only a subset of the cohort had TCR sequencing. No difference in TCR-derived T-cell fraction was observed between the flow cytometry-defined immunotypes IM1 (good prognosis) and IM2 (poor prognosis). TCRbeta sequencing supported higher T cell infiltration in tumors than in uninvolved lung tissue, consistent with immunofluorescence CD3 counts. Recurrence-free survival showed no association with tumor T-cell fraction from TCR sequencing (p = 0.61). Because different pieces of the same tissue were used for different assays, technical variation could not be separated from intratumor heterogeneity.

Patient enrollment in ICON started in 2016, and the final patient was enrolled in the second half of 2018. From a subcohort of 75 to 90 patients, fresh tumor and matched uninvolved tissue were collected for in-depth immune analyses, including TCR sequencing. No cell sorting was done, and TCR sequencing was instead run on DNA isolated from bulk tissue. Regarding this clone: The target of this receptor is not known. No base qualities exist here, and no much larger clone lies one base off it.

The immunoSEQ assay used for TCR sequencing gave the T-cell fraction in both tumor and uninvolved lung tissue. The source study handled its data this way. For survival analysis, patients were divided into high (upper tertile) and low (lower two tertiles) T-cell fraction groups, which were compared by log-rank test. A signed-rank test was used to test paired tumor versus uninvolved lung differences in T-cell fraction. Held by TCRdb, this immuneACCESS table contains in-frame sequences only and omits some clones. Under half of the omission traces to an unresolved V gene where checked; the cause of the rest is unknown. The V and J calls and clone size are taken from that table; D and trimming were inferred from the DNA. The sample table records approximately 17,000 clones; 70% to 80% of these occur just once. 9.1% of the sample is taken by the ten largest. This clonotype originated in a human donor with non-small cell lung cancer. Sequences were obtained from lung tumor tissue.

The CDR3 has the sequence CASSSVAGYTF. At the DNA level, the sequence is TGTGCCAGCAGTTCTGTCGCCGGCTACACCTTC. The receptor chain draws on TRBV25-1 and TRBJ1-2, with the D gene uncertain. The CDR3 measures 11 amino acids from cysteine to phenylalanine. The entry retains the CDR3 DNA only, 33 bases that are in frame from base 1. Cut back by 5 bases and 8 bases, the V and J ends lie 9 bases apart. Taken from the germline V gene, the CDR1 and CDR2 loops are MGHDK and SYGVNS.